This T cell receptor (beta chain) came from a study of cytomegalovirus exposure and HLA in healthy donors. Germline values: CDR1 LNHDA, CDR2 SQIVND (reference sequence). The CDR3 is made up of 17 amino acids. V lost 7 bases, J lost 4 bases, and 13 bases stayed unmatched. In the PCR, 60 Vbeta and 13 Jbeta primers were used. The assay was immunoSEQ multiplex PCR, and TCRdb's table has in-frame clones only and misses some. There are about 78,000 clones in the sample; roughly 80% occur only once, and 20% to 30% lies in the top ten. Details on this clone: The antigen is not known.

Findings of the study overall: What a later analysis reportedly showed was that an Asian-associated ancestry cluster had fewer N-insertions than the approximately 700-donor mean. For presence/absence analyses, sequencing depth was assumed to be roughly uniform across donors. Productive status was seen about 87% or about 30% of the time for most TCR beta V segments in an earlier analysis.

The V and J genes are TRBV19 and TRBJ2-1; 10 bases fit TRBD1. The sample was PBMCs. This sequence originates from a woman aged 45-65 years in good health and CMV-seropositive. CDR3 loop: CASIPTGGDRGYNEQFF. The CDR3 DNA reads TGTGCCAGTATCCCAACGGGGGGGGACAGGGGTTACAATGAGCAGTTCTTC.